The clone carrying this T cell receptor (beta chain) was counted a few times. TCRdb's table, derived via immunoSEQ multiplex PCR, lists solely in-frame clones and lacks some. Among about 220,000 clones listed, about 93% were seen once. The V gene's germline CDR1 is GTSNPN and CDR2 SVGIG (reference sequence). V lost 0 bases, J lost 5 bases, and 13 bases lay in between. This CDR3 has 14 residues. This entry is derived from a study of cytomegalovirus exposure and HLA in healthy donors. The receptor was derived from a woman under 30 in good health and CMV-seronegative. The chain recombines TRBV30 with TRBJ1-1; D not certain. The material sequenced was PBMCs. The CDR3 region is CAWSVQRGETEAFF. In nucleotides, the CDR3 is TGTGCCTGGAGTGTACAACGGGGTGAGACTGAAGCTTTCTTT.